This T cell receptor (beta chain) was captured by sequencing in a study of T-cell memory formation after mild COVID-19 (dated by TCRdb to the early 2020s). Describing the broader study: TCR sequence clusters from the two donors were found to be largely donor specific. T-cell clones expanding and contracting after mild COVID-19 in a couple of donors were tracked by longitudinal TCRalpha and TCRbeta repertoire sequencing. Two young, previously healthy adult volunteers, one female and one male, were included in the cohort.

Ficoll-Paque density gradient centrifugation was used to isolate PBMCs. What the work shows at the level of the full study, not this receptor alone: Balanced CD4/CD8 phenotypes were observed for clones contracting from day 15 to 85, whereas a bias towards CD4+ was observed for a second wave of clones expanding from day 15 to 37. Some responding clones were detected in pre-infection memory, which suggested that pre-existing cross-reactive memory T cells had joined the SARS-CoV-2 response. Contracting CD4+ clones appeared mostly in the CM and EM memory subsets, whereas CD8+ clones were enriched in EMRA. Only a couple of mild cases were covered in the study, and larger cohorts including severe cases with pre-infection samples were considered necessary. SARS-CoV-2 specificity of the second-wave clones peaking on day 37 was not confirmed.

Regarding this clonotype: Its binding antigen is unknown. No much larger clonotype is one base removed from it; base qualities were not supplied.

The instrument given in TCRdb is Illumina NovaSeq 6000. TCRalpha and TCRbeta cDNA libraries were constructed by 5'RACE with constant-segment primers, with sample barcodes and unique molecular identifiers being introduced. Trizol reagent was used to extract RNA from every sample. Libraries were amplified in two PCR steps, with a second sample barcode and Illumina TruSeq adapters added in the second step. Sequencing of libraries was performed on an Illumina NovaSeq with 2 x 150 bp paired-end reads. The study's own analysis went as follows. With migec v1.2.7, reads were demultiplexed and then collapsed into UMI-guided consensus sequences. With mixcr v2.1.11, UMI consensuses were aligned to TRA and TRB V and J templates and assembled into clonotypes. A clonotype was counted as expanded or contracted only when both edgeR and NoisET called the clonotype significant, with the noise models trained on biological replicates. edgeR calls used a false discovery rate-adjusted p below 0.01 and a log2 fold-change threshold of 1. As an exploratory analysis of dynamics, PCA with hierarchical clustering was applied to max-normalized trajectories of the 1000 most abundant clonotypes. Each responding clone was given a CD4 or CD8 phenotype based on the CD4+ and CD8+ repertoires, which had been sequenced separately. TCRdb took the public reads, trimmed them with fastp at Q25, ran MiXCR for clone calling and kept in-frame beta chains. CDR3 protein sequences are deduplicated, and each keeps its most common genes and DNA. These V and J calls originate from TCRdb's pipeline instead of the authors' own analysis. Here the sample has about 350,000 distinct CDR3 sequences; roughly 13% occur a single time. 20% to 25% of the sample rests with the top ten.

V sheds 2 bases and J sheds 1 base, leaving 13 bases between their ends. The CDR3 covers 16 residues, taking in both the cysteine and the phenylalanine. Kept here is only the CDR3 DNA, which spans 48 bases and is read in frame from base 1. CDR1 SGHRS and CDR2 YFSETQ were looked up in the germline V gene. The source material was PBMCs or a T cell subset sorted from them (not recorded which). The chain is made from TRBV5-1 and TRBJ1-5; TRBD1 is perhaps the D gene, given 5 matching bases. The source is a man aged 18 to 30 who had mild COVID-19 (a few samples of this study predate the infection). The sample titles of this study are shuffled in the database, so cell type and time point are left out; the donor was told from shared clones. The nucleotides read TGCGCCAGCAGCTTAGGTGGGCAGGGAAGCAATCAGCCCCAGCATTTT. Translated, this is CASSLGGQGSNQPQHF.